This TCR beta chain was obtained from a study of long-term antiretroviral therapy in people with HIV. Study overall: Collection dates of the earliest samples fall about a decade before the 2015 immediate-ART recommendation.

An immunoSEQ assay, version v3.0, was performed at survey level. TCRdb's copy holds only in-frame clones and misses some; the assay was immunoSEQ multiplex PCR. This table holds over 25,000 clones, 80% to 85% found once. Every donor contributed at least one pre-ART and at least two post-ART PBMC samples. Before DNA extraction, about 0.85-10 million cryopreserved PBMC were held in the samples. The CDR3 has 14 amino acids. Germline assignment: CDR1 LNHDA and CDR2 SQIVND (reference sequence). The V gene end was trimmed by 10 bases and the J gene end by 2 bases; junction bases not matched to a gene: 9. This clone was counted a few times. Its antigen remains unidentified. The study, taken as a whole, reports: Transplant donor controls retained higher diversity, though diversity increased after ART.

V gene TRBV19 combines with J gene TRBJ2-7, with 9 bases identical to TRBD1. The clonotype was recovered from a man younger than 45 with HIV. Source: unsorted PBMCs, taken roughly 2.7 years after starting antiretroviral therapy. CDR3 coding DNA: TGTGCCACCCTCGGACAGGGGTTTCCCTACGAGCAGTACTTC. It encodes CATLGQGFPYEQYF.